This T cell receptor (beta chain) was sequenced during a study of blood T cell repertoires in COVID-19. Across the study: Sample material is recorded as cDNA or gDNA derived from T cells, B-cell-depleted T cells, or PBMCs.

CDR1 is LGHDT and CDR2 is YNNKEL in the germline V gene (reference sequence). This CDR3 is built from 16 residues. In the case of this clone: One end of the junction does not line up with germline, which may come from a read error.

Methods used by the authors: From reference gene primer amplification, estimates of nucleated cell counts were derived. TCRdb's copy holds only in-frame clones and misses some; the assay was immunoSEQ multiplex PCR. V and J calls and clone size come straight from that table; D and trimming were deduced from the DNA. The top ten hold around 2.9% of the sample, which has 110,000 to 150,000 clones, approximately 85% seen once. The clonotype originates from a man aged 45-65 years with acute or convalescent COVID-19. The chain employs TRBV3-1 (or the pseudogene TRBV3-2) and TRBJ1-5; D is possibly TRBD1 (6 bases). The material sequenced was peripheral blood. The CDR3 protein is CASSQGWGLSSQPQHF. The CDR3 DNA reads as TGTGCCAGCAGCCAAGGTTGGGGGCTGAGCAGTCAGCCCCAGCATTTT.